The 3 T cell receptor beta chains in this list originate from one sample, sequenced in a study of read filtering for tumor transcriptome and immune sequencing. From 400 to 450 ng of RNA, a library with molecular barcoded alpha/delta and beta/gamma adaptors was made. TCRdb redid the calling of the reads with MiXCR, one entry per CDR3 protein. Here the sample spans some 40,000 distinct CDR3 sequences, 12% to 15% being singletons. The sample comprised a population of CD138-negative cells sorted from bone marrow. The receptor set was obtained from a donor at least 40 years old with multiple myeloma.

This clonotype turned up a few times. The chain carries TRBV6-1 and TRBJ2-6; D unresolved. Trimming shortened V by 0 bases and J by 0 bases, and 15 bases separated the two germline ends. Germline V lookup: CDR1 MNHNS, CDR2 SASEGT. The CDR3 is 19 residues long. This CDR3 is CASSEATEDYSSGANVLTF. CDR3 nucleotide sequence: TGTGCCAGCAGTGAAGCAACTGAAGATTACAGCTCTGGGGCCAACGTCCTGACTTTC.

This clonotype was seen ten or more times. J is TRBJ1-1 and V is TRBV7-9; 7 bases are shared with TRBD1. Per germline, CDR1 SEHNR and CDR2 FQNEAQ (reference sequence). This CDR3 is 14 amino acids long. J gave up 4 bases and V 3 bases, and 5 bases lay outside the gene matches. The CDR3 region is CASSFEGGFTEAFF. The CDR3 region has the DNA TGTGCCAGCAGCTTTGAAGGGGGCTTCACTGAAGCTTTCTTT. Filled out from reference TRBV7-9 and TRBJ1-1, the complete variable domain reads DTGVSQNPRHKITKRGQNVTFRCDPISEHNRLYWYRQTLGQGPEFLTYFQNEAQLEKSRLLSDRFSAERPKGSFSTLEIQRTEQGDSAMYLCASSFEGGFTEAFFGQGTRLTVV.

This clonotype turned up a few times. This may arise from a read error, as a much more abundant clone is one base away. Written as DNA, the CDR3 is TGCAGTGCCCGAGAGGGGGGGCGGAGTGAGCAGTTCTTC. Its translation: CSAREGGRSEQFF. This chain joins TRBV20-1 and TRBJ2-1, with a tentative D call TRBD2 (7 bases). Germline values: CDR1 DFQATT, CDR2 SNEGSKA (reference sequence). This CDR3 is 13 amino acids long. Deletions cut 6 bases from V and 9 bases from J, with 18 bases between.